Presented here are 9 T cell receptor beta chains from one specimen sequenced in a study of T cell responses to AZD1222 COVID-19 vaccine. TCRdb keeps only in-frame clones here, not all; method: immunoSEQ multiplex PCR. Among about 120,000 clones listed, 75% to 90% were seen once. The material was peripheral blood, obtained on day 0 of AZD1222 vaccination. These receptor sequences come from an adult in good health.

The chain employs TRBV4-2 and TRBJ1-2, with 9 positions matching TRBD1. The CDR3 sequence is 16 residues long. J was trimmed by 4 bases and V by 0 bases; bases with no gene match: 6. Germline CDR1 LGHNA, CDR2 YNFKEQ. The CDR3 sequence is CASSQDLDRGIYGYTF. DNA for the CDR3: TGTGCCAGCAGCCAAGATCTCGACAGGGGGATCTATGGCTACACCTTC.

The chain links TRBV5-8 to TRBJ2-3, with TRBD2 identical over 9 bases. Germline V gene lookup returns CDR1 SGHTS and CDR2 YDEGEE. This CDR3 has 19 amino acids. The trim removed 0 bases at V and 1 base at J, leaving 12 bases unmatched. CDR3 bases: TGTGCCAGCAGCTTGGCCCCTCGGCGAGCGGGGGGACGCACAGATACGCAGTATTTT. Amino acids: CASSLAPRRAGGRTDTQYF.

The chain is built from TRBV11-2 and TRBJ1-2; no reliable D call. V shed 3 bases and J shed 1 base, with 6 bases lying between them. Germline CDR1 is SGHAT and CDR2 is FQNNGV. CDR3 length: 13 amino acids. The CDR3 bases are TGTGCCAGCAGCTTCGGATTTAACTATGGCTACACCTTC. Translating gives CASSFGFNYGYTF.

Written as DNA, the CDR3 is TGTGCCAGTAGTATCCAGCCGAGCTACAATGAGCAGTTCTTC. This encodes CASSIQPSYNEQFF. The J gene is TRBJ2-1, the V gene TRBV19; no reliable D call. V was pared by 3 bases and J by 3 bases, with 9 bases between. The length of the CDR3 is 14 residues. Germline CDR1 is LNHDA and CDR2 is SQIVND (reference sequence). Drawing the rest from reference TRBV19 and TRBJ2-1, the complete variable domain is DGGITQSPKYLFRKEGQNVTLSCEQNLNHDAMYWYRQDPGQGLRLIYYSQIVNDFQKGDIAEGYSVSREKKESFPLTVTSAQKNPTAFYLCASSIQPSYNEQFFGPGTRLTVL.

The rearrangement joins TRBV18 to TRBJ1-1; maybe TRBD1 (5 bases). Germline values: CDR1 KGHSH, CDR2 LQKENI. The germline V and J ends were trimmed by 4 bases and 1 base, with 13 bases remaining between them. The CDR3 is 15 amino acids. CDR3 protein: CASSLEGARNTEAFF. CDR3 DNA sequence: TGTGCCAGCTCACTCGAAGGGGCGCGGAACACTGAAGCTTTCTTT.

This clone was recorded once. The chain recombines TRBV6-5 with TRBJ2-7; 8 bases line up with TRBD1. The germline CDR1 and CDR2 sequences are MNHEY and SVGAGI. This CDR3 contains 15 residues. V lost 0 bases, J lost 9 bases, and 10 bases stayed unmatched. The CDR3: CASSYSTGVATMQYF. The CDR3 nucleotides read TGTGCCAGCAGTTACTCGACAGGGGTGGCTACGATGCAGTACTTC.

This clone was observed a few times. The V gene is TRBV4-3, the J gene TRBJ2-7; D is possibly TRBD2 (5 bases). Germline CDR1 and CDR2: LGHNA and YSLEER. V was cut by 1 base and J by 4 bases, with 14 bases left in between. This CDR3 has 15 residues. CDR3 bases: TGCGCCAGCAGCCAAGGGACGGGGAGAGGGTACGAGCAGTACTTC. It translates to CASSQGTGRGYEQYF.

The chain links TRBV24-1 to TRBJ1-5, with unresolved D. This CDR3 contains 13 residues. The germline CDR1 and CDR2 sequences are KGHDR and SFDVKD. V lost 5 bases, J lost 7 bases, and 11 bases lay in between. CDR3 bases: TGTGCCACCAGTGCACGAATCGGGCAGCCCCAGCATTTT. This gives the protein CATSARIGQPQHF.

This chain connects TRBV3-1 (or the pseudogene TRBV3-2) to TRBJ1-2, with D possibly TRBD1 on 5 matching bases. Trimming stripped 2 bases from V and 2 bases from J, with 9 bases between. CDR1 and CDR2 from the germline V gene are LGHDT and YNNKEL (reference sequence). The CDR3 loop spans 14 amino acids. CDR3 loop: CASSQRGENYGYTF. The CDR3 region has the DNA TGTGCCAGCAGCCAACGGGGCGAGAACTATGGCTACACCTTC.